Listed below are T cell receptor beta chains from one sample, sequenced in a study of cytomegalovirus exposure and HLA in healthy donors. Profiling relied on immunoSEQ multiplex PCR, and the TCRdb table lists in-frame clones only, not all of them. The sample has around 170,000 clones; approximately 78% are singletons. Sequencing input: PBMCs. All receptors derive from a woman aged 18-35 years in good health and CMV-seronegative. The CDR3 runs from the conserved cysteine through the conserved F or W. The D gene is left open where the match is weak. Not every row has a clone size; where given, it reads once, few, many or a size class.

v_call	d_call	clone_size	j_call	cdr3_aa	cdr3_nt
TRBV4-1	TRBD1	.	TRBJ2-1	CASSSGLGQGVNNEQFF	TGCGCCAGCAGCTCCGGACTCGGGCAGGGGGTGAACAATGAGCAGTTCTTC
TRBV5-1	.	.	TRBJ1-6	CASSSGVWDSPLHF	TGCGCCAGCAGCTCAGGGGTGTGGGATTCACCCCTCCACTTT
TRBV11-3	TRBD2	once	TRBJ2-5	CASSSWVAGGGETQYF	TGTGCCAGCAGCTCTTGGGTAGCGGGAGGAGGGGAGACCCAGTACTTC
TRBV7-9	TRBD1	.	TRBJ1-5	CASSREVTGDQPQHF	TGTGCCAGCAGCCGAGAAGTGACAGGGGATCAGCCCCAGCATTTT
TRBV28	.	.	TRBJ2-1	CASSISGLGDEQFF	TGTGCCAGCAGTATTAGCGGTCTGGGCGATGAGCAGTTCTTC
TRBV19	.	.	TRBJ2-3	CASSIRPGEFQSTQYF	TGTGCCAGTAGTATACGGCCAGGGGAGTTTCAGAGTACGCAGTATTTT
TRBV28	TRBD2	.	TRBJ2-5	CASSSISGRPYQETQYF	TGTGCCAGCAGTTCGATTAGCGGGAGGCCGTACCAAGAGACCCAGTACTTC
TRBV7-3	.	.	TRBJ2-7	CASSFLTGREQYF	TGTGCCAGCAGCTTCCTTACAGGACGCGAGCAGTACTTC
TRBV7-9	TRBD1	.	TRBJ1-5	CASSLVRGLDGNQPQHF	TGTGCCAGCAGCTTAGTAAGGGGGCTGGATGGCAATCAGCCCCAGCATTTT
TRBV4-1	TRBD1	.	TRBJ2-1	CASSPMIDREAYNEQFF	TGCGCCAGCAGCCCGATGATCGACAGGGAAGCCTACAATGAGCAGTTCTTC
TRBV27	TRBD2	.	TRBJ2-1	CASSPSLLAGGRVNEQFF	TGTGCCAGCAGTCCGTCCTTACTAGCGGGAGGCCGGGTCAATGAGCAGTTCTTC
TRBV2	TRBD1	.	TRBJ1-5	CASSSLPTGQDQPQHF	TGTGCCAGCAGTAGCCTCCCTACGGGACAGGATCAGCCCCAGCATTTT
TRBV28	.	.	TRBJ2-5	CASSLRGNVWETQYF	TGTGCCAGCAGTTTACGAGGGAATGTGTGGGAGACCCAGTACTTC
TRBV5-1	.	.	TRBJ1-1	CASSFTGNTEAFF	TGCGCCAGCAGCTTCACAGGGAACACTGAAGCTTTCTTT
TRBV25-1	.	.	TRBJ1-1	CASSEMGGQKNTEAFF	TGTGCCAGCAGTGAAATGGGAGGTCAGAAGAACACTGAAGCTTTCTTT
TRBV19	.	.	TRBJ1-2	CASSDPMGLYGYTF	TGTGCCAGTAGTGATCCCATGGGCCTCTATGGCTACACCTTC
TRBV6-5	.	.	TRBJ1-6	CASTRQVTSPLHF	TGTGCCAGCACAAGACAGGTTACCTCACCCCTCCACTTT
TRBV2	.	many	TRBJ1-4	CASSEALFPREKLFF	TGTGCCAGCAGTGAAGCGCTTTTCCCGCGTGAAAAACTGTTTTTT
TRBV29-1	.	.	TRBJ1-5	CSVGRGPWPQHF	TGCAGCGTTGGGAGGGGCCCTTGGCCCCAGCATTTT
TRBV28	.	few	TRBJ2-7	CASNSFSYEQYF	TGTGCCAGCAATTCATTCTCCTACGAGCAGTACTTC
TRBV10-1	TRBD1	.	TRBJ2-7	CASSPGQGAAYEQYF	TGCGCCAGCAGCCCTGGACAGGGGGCGGCCTACGAGCAGTACTTC
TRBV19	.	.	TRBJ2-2	CASSPLGGRDTGELFF	TGTGCCAGTAGTCCACTCGGGGGGCGGGACACCGGGGAGCTGTTTTTT
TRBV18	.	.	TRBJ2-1	CASSLAGEQFF	TGTGCCAGCTCCCTAGCAGGTGAGCAGTTCTTC
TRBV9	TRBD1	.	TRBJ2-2	CASSEGAAANTGELFF	TGTGCCAGCAGCGAGGGGGCGGCCGCGAACACCGGGGAGCTGTTTTTT
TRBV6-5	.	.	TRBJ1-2	CASSYDWGGDGYTF	TGTGCCAGCAGTTACGATTGGGGCGGGGATGGCTACACCTTC
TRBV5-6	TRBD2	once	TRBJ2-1	CASSLHERGARVRFF	TGTGCCAGCAGCTTGCATGAGCGGGGGGCTCGGGTCCGGTTCTTC
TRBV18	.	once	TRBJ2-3	CASSPLGTYTDTQYF	TGTGCCAGCTCACCACTGGGGACTTACACAGATACGCAGTATTTT
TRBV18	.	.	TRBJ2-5	CASSPDSSETQYF	TGTGCCAGCTCACCGGACAGTTCAGAGACCCAGTACTTC
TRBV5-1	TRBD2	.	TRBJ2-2	CASSPQPPGLANTGELFF	TGCGCCAGCAGCCCCCAACCACCGGGACTAGCAAACACCGGGGAGCTGTTTTTT
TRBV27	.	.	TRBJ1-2	CASSFGGHPYGYTF	TGTGCCAGCAGTTTTGGGGGACATCCCTATGGCTACACCTTC
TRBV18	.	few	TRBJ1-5	CASSPDSPGGQPQHF	TGTGCCAGCTCACCAGACTCTCCCGGCGGGCAGCCCCAGCATTTT
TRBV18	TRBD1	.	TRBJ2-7	CASSPYTGTGTYEQYF	TGTGCCAGCTCACCCTACACCGGGACAGGTACCTACGAGCAGTACTTC
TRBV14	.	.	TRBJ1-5	CASSSLAGPQHF	TGTGCCAGCAGTTCCCTCGCCGGGCCCCAGCATTTT
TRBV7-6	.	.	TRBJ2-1	CASSPQGFNGEQFF	TGTGCCAGCAGCCCACAGGGATTTAACGGTGAGCAGTTCTTC
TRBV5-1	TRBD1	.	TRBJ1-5	CASSLAGQGDQPQHF	TGCGCCAGCAGCTTGGCGGGACAGGGAGATCAGCCCCAGCATTTT
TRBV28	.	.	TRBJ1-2	CASFQGNYGYTF	TGTGCCAGTTTCCAGGGAAACTATGGCTACACCTTC
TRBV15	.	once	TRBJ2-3	CATSTGVADTQYF	TGTGCCACCAGCACGGGAGTGGCAGATACGCAGTATTTT
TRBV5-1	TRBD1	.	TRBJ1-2	CASSLEGARGYTF	TGCGCCAGCAGCTTGGAGGGGGCGAGGGGCTACACCTTC
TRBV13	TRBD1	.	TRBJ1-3	CASSPHGTDSGNTIYF	TGTGCCAGCAGCCCCCACGGGACAGACTCTGGAAACACCATATATTTT
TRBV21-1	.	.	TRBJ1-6	CANSKGRTGANSPLHF	TGTGCCAACAGCAAAGGTCGGACAGGGGCTAATTCACCCCTCCACTTT
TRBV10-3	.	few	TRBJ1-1	CAISERLPDTEAFF	TGTGCCATCAGTGAAAGATTACCGGACACTGAAGCTTTCTTT
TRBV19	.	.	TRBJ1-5	CASSIDLGAGNQPQHF	TGTGCCAGTAGTATAGATTTGGGGGCTGGCAATCAGCCCCAGCATTTT
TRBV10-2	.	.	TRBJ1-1	CASSAAGWGTEAFF	TGCGCCAGCAGTGCGGCAGGGTGGGGAACTGAAGCTTTCTTT
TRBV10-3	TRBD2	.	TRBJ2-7	CAISESDLAGYEQYF	TGTGCCATCAGTGAGTCTGACCTAGCGGGGTACGAGCAGTACTTC
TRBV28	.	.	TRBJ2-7	CASSSPTSPGTYEQYF	TGTGCCAGCAGTTCCCCGACATCTCCCGGCACTTACGAGCAGTACTTC
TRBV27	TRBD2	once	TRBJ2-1	CASTGTSGNEANEQFF	TGTGCCAGCACCGGGACTAGCGGGAATGAAGCCAATGAGCAGTTCTTC
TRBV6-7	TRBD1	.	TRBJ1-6	CATSDRHSPLHF	TGTGCCACTTCGGACAGGCATTCACCCCTCCACTTT
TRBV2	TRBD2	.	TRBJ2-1	CASSVQRGNNEQFF	TGTGCCAGCAGTGTCCAGCGGGGAAACAATGAGCAGTTCTTC
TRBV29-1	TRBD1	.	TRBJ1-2	CSVGGTDYGYTF	TGCAGCGTTGGGGGGACAGACTATGGCTACACCTTC
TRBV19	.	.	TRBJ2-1	CASSPRQALASDNRGLPEQFF	TGTGCCAGTAGTCCACGACAGGCACTAGCGTCAGATAACCGGGGTCTTCCTGAGCAGTTCTTC
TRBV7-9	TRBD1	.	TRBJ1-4	CSSSAGTGRKHEKLFF	TGTTCCAGCAGCGCCGGGACAGGGAGGAAACATGAAAAACTGTTTTTT
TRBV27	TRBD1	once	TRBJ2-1	CASLGQDRDNEQFF	TGTGCCAGTTTGGGCCAAGACAGGGACAATGAGCAGTTCTTC
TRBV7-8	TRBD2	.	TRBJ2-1	CASSLVALDRLAGGPYNEQFF	TGTGCCAGCAGCTTAGTCGCCTTAGACCGACTAGCGGGGGGCCCCTACAATGAGCAGTTCTTC
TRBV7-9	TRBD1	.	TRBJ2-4	CASSRQGAANIQYF	TGTGCCAGCAGCAGACAGGGGGCAGCAAACATTCAGTACTTC